The 2 T cell receptor beta chains reported below all come from one sample, sequenced in a study of cytomegalovirus exposure and HLA in healthy donors. It was with 60 Vbeta and 13 Jbeta primers that the PCR ran. The assay was immunoSEQ multiplex PCR, and TCRdb's table has in-frame clones only and misses some. The sample consists of approximately 44,000 clones, roughly 60% of them appearing once. The source material was PBMCs. The receptors shown here come from a human donor in good health.

The chain uses TRBV20-1 and TRBJ1-5; D unresolved. The CDR3 covers 11 residues. The germline V and J ends were trimmed by 4 bases and 5 bases, with 6 bases remaining between them. CDR1 and CDR2 from the germline V gene are DFQATT and SNEGSKA (reference sequence). CDR3 residues: CSAITDQPQHF. The CDR3 DNA reads TGCAGTGCTATCACAGATCAGCCCCAGCATTTT.

The CDR3 DNA follows: TGTGCCAGCAGTTCCTTGGCCCCCTACGAGCAGTACTTC. Protein product: CASSSLAPYEQYF. The rearrangement uses TRBV28 and TRBJ2-7; D is undetermined. Germline V gene data show CDR1 as MDHEN and CDR2 as SYDVKM. The CDR3 covers 13 residues. Trimming removed 4 bases from V and 2 bases from J, with 9 bases in between.